These T cell receptor beta chains were read from a single sample in a study of shared clonotypes between healthy human individuals. Profiling relied on immunoSEQ multiplex PCR, and the TCRdb table lists in-frame clones only, not all of them. The sample carries approximately 1.1 million clones, about four fifths recorded once. The specimen was memory CD4+ T cells from PBMCs. The receptors were gathered from a man aged 18 to 30 in good health. Some clones in this sample may be carry-over from other donors' samples. Both conserved end residues are part of each CDR3. The order of the fields is CDR3 DNA, CDR3 protein, V gene, J gene, D gene. The D gene is left open where the match is weak.

DNA: TGTGCCACCAGCAGAGAGTACGGGAGGGCCTCCTACGAGCAGTACTTC
CDR3: CATSREYGRASYEQYF
V: TRBV15
J: TRBJ2-7
D: TRBD2

DNA: TGTGCCAGCAGTTATCCCATCCCTGGTAGGACTGAAGCTTTCTTT
CDR3: CASSYPIPGRTEAFF
V: TRBV28
J: TRBJ1-1
D: -

DNA: TGTGCCAGCAGCACCAGCGGGAGTGCCGGGTACAATGAGCAGTTCTTC
CDR3: CASSTSGSAGYNEQFF
V: TRBV9
J: TRBJ2-1
D: TRBD2

DNA: TGTGCCAGCAGTTTCTCATCCAGCGGTCACGTCTCAGATACGCAGTATTTT
CDR3: CASSFSSSGHVSDTQYF
V: TRBV28
J: TRBJ2-3
D: -

DNA: TGCGCCAGCAAGGAGCGGTTCACAGATACGCAGTATTTT
CDR3: CASKERFTDTQYF
V: TRBV5-1
J: TRBJ2-3
D: -

DNA: TGTGCCAGCTCACCACCTACCTATGGCTACACCTTC
CDR3: CASSPPTYGYTF
V: TRBV18
J: TRBJ1-2
D: -

DNA: TGCGCCAGCAGAATTACGGGACAGGGAAGAGAGGCCCAGTACTTC
CDR3: CASRITGQGREAQYF
V: TRBV5-1
J: TRBJ2-5
D: TRBD1

DNA: TGCAGCGTGGGGGGGGCACTAGCGGCCACCCCCGGGATAGACACAGATACGCAGTATTTT
CDR3: CSVGGALAATPGIDTDTQYF
V: TRBV29-1
J: TRBJ2-3
D: TRBD2

DNA: TGTGCCAGCAGGTGGGGACAGGGGGCGACCGGGGAGCTGTTTTTT
CDR3: CASRWGQGATGELFF
V: TRBV5-4
J: TRBJ2-2
D: TRBD1

DNA: TGTGCCAGCAGTTCGGACGGAGCCTACGAGCAGTACTTC
CDR3: CASSSDGAYEQYF
V: TRBV28
J: TRBJ2-7
D: -

DNA: TGTGCCAGCAGTTTAGGTACAGGGGGACGGAATCAGCCCCAGCATTTT
CDR3: CASSLGTGGRNQPQHF
V: TRBV28
J: TRBJ1-5
D: TRBD1

DNA: TGCGCCAGCAGCTTAGGGGATGGGAACACTGAAGCTTTCTTT
CDR3: CASSLGDGNTEAFF
V: TRBV5-1
J: TRBJ1-1
D: -

DNA: TGCAGTGCTTCCAGCTTCGGAGGCTACACCTTC
CDR3: CSASSFGGYTF
V: TRBV20-1
J: TRBJ1-2
D: -

DNA: TGCGCCAGCAGCCAAGATTGGGGGACAATGGCAGATACGCAGTATTTT
CDR3: CASSQDWGTMADTQYF
V: TRBV4-1
J: TRBJ2-3
D: -

DNA: TGTGCCAGCAGCCCCTCCCTCGCGGGAGGGCGGCTTGCCAATGAGCAGTTCTTC
CDR3: CASSPSLAGGRLANEQFF
V: TRBV11-2
J: TRBJ2-1
D: TRBD2